The TCR beta chain described here comes from a study of T cells in Graves' hyperthyroidism and ophthalmopathy (dated 2019 in TCRdb). With respect to the entire study: Peripheral blood was collected at initial diagnosis, before any treatment. A discovery cohort of around 98 patients, approximately 45 with Graves' ophthalmopathy and over 55 with stable Graves' hyperthyroidism, was used to find distinguishing TCR V-J signatures. An independent validation cohort of about 20 hyperthyroidism patients and approximately 16 patients who later progressed to ophthalmopathy tested prospective prediction of ophthalmopathy. The 85 to 100 discovery patients were divided at random into training and test sets in a 7:3 ratio. In several Graves' hyperthyroidism patients, the study also compared T-cell repertoires from thyroid tissue with T-cell repertoires from blood. Once sampling was done, hyperthyroidism patients were given methimazole at a starting dose of 30 mg daily, whereas ophthalmopathy patients were given high-dose intravenous methylprednisolone. TCR Vbeta CDR3 sequencing of some 140 peripheral blood samples (more than 40 ophthalmopathy, 75 to 80 hyperthyroidism and roughly 17 progressor patients) is reported in the paper. Overall study results and their limits: In validation, the model predicted progression to ophthalmopathy with approximately 70% sensitivity and 72% to 85% specificity, a median of roughly seven months before onset. Blood samples also contained most of the expanded thyroid clonotypes (frequency above 0.001), which suggests that blood repertoires may reflect thyroid immune responses. A model built on a 13 V-J signature distinguished ophthalmopathy from stable hyperthyroidism, reaching around 87% sensitivity and 81.08% specificity in cross-validation and 80%/75% in testing. No statistical method was used to fix the sample size in advance, and group allocation was not hidden from the investigators.

In its sample, this clonotype was seen many times. This receptor's antigen is unknown. No qualities accompany the bases; no much larger clone lies one base away. The TCR beta CDR3 regions were amplified from the RNA transcripts. A first-round RT-PCR of the TCR CDR3 used the HTBI primer set with the Qiagen OneStep RT-PCR kit. Libraries were constructed in a second round of multiplex PCR, after which size selection and purification were carried out. Sequencing of the libraries was done on an Illumina HiSeq2000 using paired-end 100 bp reads. Per the original workflow: Raw data were processed with SOAPnuke, discarding reads with adapters, uncalled bases, mean Phred below 15, or no exact constant-primer or identifier match. High-quality paired reads were merged with COPE v1.2.5, and unique nucleotide sequences were defined as clonotypes. MiTCR v1.1 was used to align the clonotypes against IMGT TRBV, TRBD and TRBJ reference segments. The analysis included only V-J combinations with a frequency above 0.0001, which together covered about 99% of the repertoires. The TCS score was defined as the ratio of F50 (clonal expansion) to E x V (chaos), calculated using BLOSUM62-based TCRdist between CDR3 peptides within each V-J. Welch's t-statistics and random forest reduced 500 to 650 V-J features to 10 to 15, which were used in a naive Bayes classifier (R e1071). TCRdb reprocessed the public reads (quality trimming at Q25 with fastp, clone calling with MiXCR) and kept in-frame beta chains. All rows with the same CDR3 protein become a single entry with the most common DNA and genes. The V and J calls, along with clone size, are taken from TCRdb and not from the paper's own processing. For this sample there are 450,000 to 650,000 distinct CDR3 sequences; 12% to 15% appear just once. 7.1% of the sample belongs to the ten largest clones.

Moderately to severely active disease, a Clinical Activity Score of at least 3, a NOSPECS grade of at least 4, and a duration under 3 months were present in ophthalmopathy patients. The study excluded patients with uncontrolled infections, other autoimmune diseases, pregnancy or lactation. Diagnoses relied on clinical symptoms, serum thyroxine and TRAb, thyroid ultrasound and orbital computed tomography. PBMCs were separated from about 10 ml of fresh peripheral blood using Ficoll-Paque density gradient centrifugation. Total RNA was extracted using Trizol reagent, and RNA quality was assessed on an Agilent 2100 Bioanalyzer. Sequences were obtained from blood. The clonotype originates from a woman under 30 with Graves' ophthalmopathy.

The sequenced DNA: TGTGCCAGCAGTCTACAGGGATGGGAGACCCAGTACTTC. Its translation reads: CASSLQGWETQYF. This chain is built from TRBV28 and TRBJ2-5, with TRBD1 perhaps the D gene, on 6 matching bases. The CDR3 runs 13 amino acids, cysteine and phenylalanine included. Just the 39-base CDR3 DNA is kept, in frame starting at base 1. Taken from the germline V gene, the CDR1 and CDR2 loops are MDHEN and SYDVKM. V is reduced by 5 bases and J by 5 bases, leaving a spacing of 12 bases between them.